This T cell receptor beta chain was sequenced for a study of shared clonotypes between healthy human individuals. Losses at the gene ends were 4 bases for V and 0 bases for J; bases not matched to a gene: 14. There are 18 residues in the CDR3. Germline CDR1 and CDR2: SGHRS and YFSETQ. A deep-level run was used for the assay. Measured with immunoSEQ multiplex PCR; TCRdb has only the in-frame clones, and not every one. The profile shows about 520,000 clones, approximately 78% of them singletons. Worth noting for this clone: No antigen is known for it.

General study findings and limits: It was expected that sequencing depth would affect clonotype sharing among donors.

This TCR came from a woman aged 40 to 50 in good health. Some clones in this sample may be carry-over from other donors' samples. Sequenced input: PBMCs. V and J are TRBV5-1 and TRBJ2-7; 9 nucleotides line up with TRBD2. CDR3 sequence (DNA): TGCGCCAGCAGCCAACCCGCTACCACTAGCGGGCGCTCCTACGAGCAGTACTTC. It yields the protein CASSQPATTSGRSYEQYF.